The 29 T cell receptor beta chains below come from one sample, sequenced in a study of response to subunit inactivated influenza vaccine. One entry per CDR3 protein, called by TCRdb with MiXCR from the RT-PCR reads. The sample lists a few hundred thousand distinct CDR3 sequences; 22% were seen once. Here the sequenced sample was PBMCs from blood, taken about 20 months after vaccination. These receptors originate from a man aged 50-75 years who received an inactivated influenza vaccine.

This clonotype was observed a handful of times. The chain joins TRBV12-3 or TRBV12-4 to TRBJ1-5; the D gene is possibly TRBD1 (5 bases). The CDR3 has 15 amino acids. V was pared by 2 bases and J by 0 bases, with 8 bases between. The CDR3 DNA reads TGTGCCAGCAGTTTACGGGACGGTAGCAATCAGCCCCAGCATTTT. Residues: CASSLRDGSNQPQHF.

This clonotype was seen at least ten times. A read error may account for a junction end that differs from germline. This sequence joins TRBV12-3 or TRBV12-4 and TRBJ1-2; 8 bases line up with TRBD1. The CDR3 covers 13 residues. Written as DNA, the CDR3 is TGTGCCAGCAGCTTAGGACAGGGCTATGGCTACACCTTC. Its translation is CASSLGQGYGYTF.

The V call is TRBV7-2, the J call TRBJ2-2; D is possibly TRBD2 (5 bases). This CDR3 region has 17 residues. Germline CDR1 reads SGHTA; CDR2 reads FQGNSA. V lost 1 base to trimming and J lost 2 bases, with 14 bases between them. CDR3 protein: CASSLGGGGYNTGELFF. CDR3 in DNA: TGTGCCAGCAGCTTAGGCGGAGGCGGGTATAACACCGGGGAGCTGTTTTTT.

The genes are TRBV6-5 and TRBJ2-3; 7 nucleotides match TRBD2. V gave up 6 bases and J gave up 0 bases; unmatched junction bases: 12. CDR3 length: 17 amino acids. Germline CDR1 MNHEY, CDR2 SVGAGI. The CDR3 DNA reads as TGTGCCAGCAGCCTAAACCGACTAGCAGCTAGCACAGATACGCAGTATTTT. This encodes CASSLNRLAASTDTQYF.

In this sample, this clonotype turned up a few times. The DNA for the CDR3 is TGCAGTGCTTTAAACGGGGGAGGCAATCAGCCCCAGCATTTT. It translates to CSALNGGGNQPQHF. This chain joins TRBV20-1 and TRBJ1-5; D may be TRBD1 (5 bases). Trimming took 5 bases from V and 2 from J, leaving 13 bases between them. The CDR3 has 14 amino acids. Germline V gene sequence: CDR1 DFQATT, CDR2 SNEGSKA (reference sequence).

This clonotype has a count of ten or more. V usage is TRBV12-3 or TRBV12-4 and J usage is TRBJ1-5, with D maybe TRBD1 (6 bases). Deletions cut 5 bases from V and 7 bases from J, with 15 bases between. This CDR3 comprises 14 residues. The CDR3 here is CASSPGTPRQPQHF. In DNA, the CDR3 is TGTGCCAGCAGTCCCGGGACACCGCGACAGCCCCAGCATTTT.

This clonotype was detected a few times. The chain is built from TRBV4-1 and TRBJ1-6; 10 bases agree with TRBD1. Germline CDR1 and CDR2: MGHRA and YSYEKL. This CDR3 comprises 17 residues. The J segment lost 0 bases and the V segment lost 3 bases, leaving 2 bases of the junction unmatched. The CDR3 coding sequence is TGCGCCAGCAGCCAGAGGACAGGGGGCTCCTATAATTCACCCCTCCACTTT. Protein: CASSQRTGGSYNSPLHF.

The V call is TRBV11-2, the J call TRBJ1-2; D gene ambiguous. The CDR3 contains 14 residues. The germline V and J ends were trimmed by 1 base and 0 bases, with 6 bases remaining between them. Germline V gives CDR1 SGHAT, CDR2 FQNNGV. The CDR3 is CASSLAPANYGYTF. CDR3 bases: TGTGCCAGCAGCTTAGCCCCGGCTAACTATGGCTACACCTTC.

V gene TRBV10-3 combines with J gene TRBJ1-2; 7 bases are shared with TRBD1. This CDR3 has 14 amino acids. Germline values: CDR1 ENHRY, CDR2 SYGVKD. V was pared by 0 bases and J by 3 bases, with 1 base of the junction left unmatched. The CDR3: CAISESTGDYGYTF. In DNA form, the CDR3 reads TGTGCCATCAGTGAGTCAACAGGGGACTATGGCTACACCTTC.

The chain has TRBV20-1 and TRBJ2-1; D not certain. The V end lost 4 bases, the J end lost 8 bases, and 9 bases lay between the germline ends. Germline CDR1 reads DFQATT; CDR2 reads SNEGSKA (reference sequence). CDR3 length equals 11 residues. As DNA, the CDR3 is TGCAGTGCTATTGTGCTGGATGAGCAGTTCTTC. Encoded protein: CSAIVLDEQFF.

This sequence joins TRBV7-2 and TRBJ2-1; 10 bases align to TRBD2. J lost 5 bases, V lost 1 base, and 5 bases had no gene match. Germline V gene data show CDR1 as SGHTA and CDR2 as FQGNSA. There are 16 residues in the CDR3. The CDR3 loop reads CASSLVSSGSNNEQFF. The CDR3 DNA sequence: TGTGCCAGCAGCTTAGTGTCTAGCGGGAGTAACAATGAGCAGTTCTTC.

Many counts were recorded for this clonotype. V gene TRBV12-3 or TRBV12-4 combines with J gene TRBJ1-2, with 9 bases that match TRBD1. V was pared by 0 bases and J by 4 bases, with 9 bases of the junction left unmatched. The CDR3 spans 17 residues. This CDR3 is CASSLAGTGTYFYGYTF. As DNA, the CDR3 is TGTGCCAGCAGTTTAGCCGGGACAGGGACTTATTTCTATGGCTACACCTTC.

This rearrangement joins TRBV5-1 to TRBJ1-1, with D uncertain. The CDR3 sequence is 15 residues long. Germline CDR1 and CDR2: SGHRS and YFSETQ. V dropped 0 bases and J dropped 0 bases, with 9 bases sitting between them. CDR3 in amino acids: CASSLAARMNTEAFF. The CDR3 coding sequence is TGCGCCAGCAGCTTGGCCGCTCGCATGAACACTGAAGCTTTCTTT.

This clonotype was observed a few times. V gene TRBV18 combines with J gene TRBJ1-5, with TRBD1 identical over 7 bases. V gave up 3 bases and J gave up 7 bases; unmatched junction bases: 12. The CDR3 has 16 residues. The germline V gene encodes CDR1 KGHSH and CDR2 LQKENI. For the CDR3, the DNA is TGTGCCAGCTCACCCTCCACCACAGGGGTGGGGCAGCCCCAGCATTTT. Protein product: CASSPSTTGVGQPQHF.

This clonotype appeared a single time. The V call is TRBV7-9, the J call TRBJ2-1; D not certain. V lost 3 bases, J lost 0 bases, and 12 bases lay in between. The CDR3 extends over 16 amino acids. The germline V gene encodes CDR1 SEHNR and CDR2 FQNEAQ (reference sequence). CDR3: CASSFGASSSYNEQFF. CDR3 DNA sequence: TGTGCCAGCAGCTTTGGCGCTTCCAGCTCCTACAATGAGCAGTTCTTC. Based on the CDR3 plus reference TRBV7-9 and TRBJ2-1, the full variable domain is DTGVSQNPRHKITKRGQNVTFRCDPISEHNRLYWYRQTLGQGPEFLTYFQNEAQLEKSRLLSDRFSAERPKGSFSTLEIQRTEQGDSAMYLCASSFGASSSYNEQFFGPGTRLTVL.

The table lists this clonotype with a few counts. V and J are TRBV25-1 and TRBJ2-7; 9 bases map to TRBD1. V lost 2 bases and J lost 3; bases outside the gene matches: 2. This CDR3 region has 14 residues. In germline, CDR1 is MGHDK, CDR2 SYGVNS. The CDR3 region is CASSERGQGYEQYF. In DNA, the CDR3 is TGTGCCAGCAGTGAAAGGGGACAGGGCTACGAGCAGTACTTC.

This clonotype was recorded at least ten times. The CDR3 here is CASSLGQGGGYTF. Here the CDR3 DNA reads TGTGCCAGCAGCTTAGGACAGGGCGGTGGCTACACCTTC. The chain carries TRBV11-2 and TRBJ1-2; TRBD1 matches at 7 bases. The V segment lost 1 base and the J segment 7 bases; nucleotides outside the gene matches: 3. Per the germline V gene, CDR1 is SGHAT and CDR2 is FQNNGV. This CDR3 is 13 amino acids long.

The J gene is TRBJ2-2, the V gene TRBV6-1; D is ambiguous. This CDR3 comprises 15 residues. In germline, CDR1 is MNHNS, CDR2 SASEGT. V was trimmed by 9 bases and J by 0 bases, leaving 14 bases between them. This CDR3 reads CASATGFANTGELFF. The CDR3 bases are TGTGCCAGTGCCACGGGTTTCGCGAACACCGGGGAGCTGTTTTTT.

CDR3 DNA: TGTGCCAGCAGTTCCCTCAGGGGCTACGAGCAGTACTTC. Protein: CASSSLRGYEQYF. This sequence joins TRBV6-5 and TRBJ2-7; tentative D call: TRBD1 (6 bases). Germline CDR1 and CDR2: MNHEY and SVGAGI. Trimming left V 4 bases short and J 3 bases short, with 10 bases between. This CDR3 has 13 residues.

The rearrangement links TRBV29-1 to TRBJ2-3, with 11 bases identical to TRBD2. The CDR3 is 14 residues long. The germline V gene has CDR1 SQVTM and CDR2 ANQGSEA. V lost 7 bases, J lost 1 base, and 4 bases stayed unmatched. CDR3 protein: CSGTSGSGTDTQYF. The DNA for the CDR3 is TGCAGCGGAACTAGCGGGAGCGGCACAGATACGCAGTATTTT.

The V gene is TRBV7-2, the J gene TRBJ1-5; maybe TRBD1 (6 bases). The V gene lost 6 bases and the J gene lost 5 bases, with 11 bases spanning the gap. Germline CDR1 reads SGHTA; CDR2 reads FQGNSA. This CDR3 spans 13 amino acids. DNA for the CDR3: TGTGCCAGCAGTACACAGGGAGATCAGCCCCAGCATTTT. This codes for CASSTQGDQPQHF.

This clonotype has only a few counts. The chain uses TRBV12-3 or TRBV12-4 and TRBJ1-1; D gene uncertain. The V end was cut by 7 bases, the J end by 1 base, with 7 bases between. This CDR3 is built from 12 residues. CDR3 loop: CASTKRNTEAFF. DNA of the CDR3: TGTGCCAGCACTAAAAGGAACACTGAAGCTTTCTTT.

V usage is TRBV7-9 and J usage is TRBJ1-4, with D unresolved. With 6 bases removed from V and 6 bases from J, the gap between germline ends came to 14 bases. There are 14 residues in the CDR3. CDR1 and CDR2 from the germline V gene are SEHNR and FQNEAQ (reference sequence). CDR3: CASRRDLADEKLFF. The CDR3 DNA reads TGTGCCAGCAGGAGGGATCTAGCAGATGAAAAACTGTTTTTT.

The chain links TRBV20-1 to TRBJ2-7, with 8 bases matching TRBD1. This CDR3 has 12 amino acids. Trimming removed 3 bases from V and 9 bases from J; junction bases left unmatched: 7. Looked up from germline, CDR1 is DFQATT and CDR2 is SNEGSKA (reference sequence). The CDR3 region has the DNA TGCAGTGCTAGTAAGCAGGGGGCTCCGCAGTACTTC. It specifies CSASKQGAPQYF.

The chain carries TRBV7-8 and TRBJ2-3; D uncertain. CDR1 and CDR2 (germline): SGHVS, FQNEAQ. The V and J ends lost 3 bases and 0 bases respectively, with 10 bases between them. The CDR3 contains 15 residues. The CDR3 DNA sequence: TGTGCCAGCAGCTTCGAACCGAGCAGCACAGATACGCAGTATTTT. As protein: CASSFEPSSTDTQYF.

The gene calls are TRBV19 and TRBJ1-6; D unclear. Germline assignment: CDR1 LNHDA and CDR2 SQIVND (reference sequence). The CDR3 extends over 12 amino acids. V dropped 3 bases and J dropped 8 bases, with 5 bases sitting between them. CDR3 amino acids: CASSIADSPLHF. CDR3 sequence (DNA): TGTGCCAGTAGTATTGCTGATTCACCCCTCCACTTT.

The chain carries TRBV4-2 and TRBJ2-3; 11 bases fit TRBD1. Germline CDR1 LGHNA, CDR2 YNFKEQ. This CDR3 spans 15 amino acids. The trim removed 4 bases at V and 3 bases at J, leaving 3 bases unmatched. In DNA, the CDR3 is TGTGCCAGCAGCCGGGGACAGGGGGTGACAGATACGCAGTATTTT. Encoded protein: CASSRGQGVTDTQYF.

This clonotype has at least ten counts. This sequence joins TRBV7-8 and TRBJ1-1; D is perhaps TRBD1 (6 bases). This CDR3 is built from 13 residues. V was cut by 5 bases and J by 6 bases, with 13 bases left in between. CDR1 is SGHVS and CDR2 is FQNEAQ in the germline V gene. This CDR3 is CASSPERTAEAFF. In nucleotides, the CDR3 is TGTGCCAGCAGCCCGGAAAGGACAGCTGAAGCTTTCTTT.

This chain connects TRBV3-1 to TRBJ1-1, with D unresolved. This CDR3 spans 15 amino acids. The ends were cut back, 0 bases at V and 1 base at J, with 9 bases in the middle. Germline values: CDR1 LGHDT, CDR2 YNNKEL (reference sequence). This CDR3 reads CASSQENSWNTEAFF. The CDR3 DNA follows: TGTGCCAGCAGCCAAGAGAACAGCTGGAACACTGAAGCTTTCTTT.